The 19 T cell receptor beta chains below were found in one sample sequenced in a study of blood T cell repertoires in COVID-19. Sequencing was performed with immunoSEQ multiplex PCR; in TCRdb, only in-frame clones are kept and a portion is missing. The top ten clones hold roughly a fifth of a sample with about 75,000 clones, more than 75% of them seen once. Sequenced material: peripheral blood. These receptors came from a human donor in a cohort sampled during active COVID-19.

The CDR3 sequence is CASSPDTFLIYGYTF. The CDR3 DNA is TGTGCCAGTAGTCCCGACACCTTCCTCATCTATGGCTACACCTTC. The chain carries TRBV19 and TRBJ1-2, with D unresolved. Germline CDR1 reads LNHDA; CDR2 reads SQIVND (reference sequence). CDR3 length: 15 amino acids. V was pared by 5 bases and J by 4 bases, with 17 bases between.

CDR3 amino acids: CASSPPVHTDTQYF. Here the CDR3 DNA reads TGTGCCAGCTCACCACCTGTCCACACAGATACGCAGTATTTT. The V call is TRBV18, the J call TRBJ2-3; no definite D call. The CDR3 has 14 residues. V was shortened by 0 bases and J by 2 bases, with 6 bases between the two germline ends. CDR1 and CDR2 (germline): KGHSH, LQKENI.

This sequence joins TRBV2 and TRBJ2-1; 7 bases are a match to TRBD2. With V trimmed by 4 bases and J by 2 bases, 5 bases remained unmatched. CDR1 and CDR2 (germline): SNHLY, FYNNEI. The CDR3 loop spans 15 amino acids. The DNA for the CDR3 is TGTGCCAGCAGTGCGCGGGCGGGGGCCTACAATGAGCAGTTCTTC. This codes for CASSARAGAYNEQFF.

V usage is TRBV12-3 or TRBV12-4 and J usage is TRBJ1-2; D unresolved. V was shortened by 8 bases and J by 3 bases, with 4 bases between the two germline ends. There are 10 residues in the CDR3. The CDR3 sequence: CASGDYGYTF. The CDR3 bases are TGTGCCAGCGGAGACTATGGCTACACCTTC.

This clone was seen once. The chain combines TRBV7-2 with TRBJ2-3, with TRBD1 as a possible D gene (6 bases). The length of the CDR3 is 14 residues. V was clipped by 5 bases and J by 5 bases, with 14 bases between them. Germline V gene sequence: CDR1 SGHTA, CDR2 FQGNSA. This CDR3 is CASSVTQGLDTQYF. CDR3 bases: TGTGCCAGCAGCGTCACCCAGGGGTTAGATACGCAGTATTTT.

J is TRBJ2-1 and V is TRBV2; 12 bases agree with TRBD2. The CDR3 contains 12 residues. Germline CDR1 is SNHLY and CDR2 is FYNNEI. The junction had 3 bases not matched to a gene; V was cut back by 5 bases and J by 13 bases. The CDR3 nucleotides read TGTGCCAGCAGTTCTAGCGGGAGGGAACAGTTCTTC. It yields the protein CASSSSGREQFF.

The chain employs TRBV6-5 and TRBJ1-6, with D possibly TRBD1 on 5 matching bases. The ends were cut back, 5 bases at V and 4 bases at J, with 9 bases in the middle. Germline values: CDR1 MNHEY, CDR2 SVGAGI. The CDR3 runs to 14 residues. The CDR3 loop is CASSRQYYNSPLHF. The CDR3 nucleotides are TGTGCCAGCAGTCGACAGTATTATAATTCACCCCTCCACTTT.

The rearrangement uses TRBV2 and TRBJ2-7; D uncertain. The germline V gene encodes CDR1 SNHLY and CDR2 FYNNEI. Trimming removed 5 bases at V and 3 bases at J, with 11 bases between. The CDR3 has 13 residues. CDR3 sequence reads: CASSFSQSYEQYF. Here the CDR3 DNA reads TGTGCCAGCAGTTTTTCACAGAGCTACGAGCAGTACTTC.

The V call is TRBV19, the J call TRBJ2-1; 8 nucleotides line up with TRBD2. The J segment lost 8 bases and the V segment lost 6 bases, leaving 3 bases of the junction unmatched. Looked up from germline, CDR1 is LNHDA and CDR2 is SQIVND (reference sequence). The CDR3 spans 12 residues. CDR3 amino acids: CASRRGADEQFF. The CDR3, as DNA: TGTGCCAGTAGGCGGGGGGCTGATGAGCAGTTCTTC.

The chain carries TRBV29-1 and TRBJ1-5; the D is unclear. CDR1 and CDR2 (germline): SQVTM, ANQGSEA. This CDR3 has 13 residues. V was pared by 4 bases and J by 3 bases, with 10 bases between. The chain's CDR3 is CSVVPGFNQPQHF. The CDR3 bases are TGCAGCGTTGTCCCCGGGTTCAATCAGCCCCAGCATTTT.

The rearrangement joins TRBV2 to TRBJ1-5; 7 nucleotides line up with TRBD1. This CDR3 is 14 amino acids long. Germline CDR1 reads SNHLY; CDR2 reads FYNNEI. V dropped 2 bases and J dropped 6; count of bases not matched to a gene: 4. The CDR3 DNA follows: TGTGCCAGCAGTGAACAGGGGGTCGGTCAGCCCCAGCATTTT. It specifies CASSEQGVGQPQHF.

The V call is TRBV6-6, the J call TRBJ2-5; the match to TRBD2 covers 7 bases. The CDR3 contains 15 residues. The V gene's germline CDR1 is MNHNY and CDR2 SVGAGI (reference sequence). Trimming removed 10 bases from V and 0 bases from J; junction bases left unmatched: 11. In nucleotides, the CDR3 is TGTGCCACCAAATCCCGAGGGAGGGACCAAGAGACCCAGTACTTC. Translated, it gives CATKSRGRDQETQYF.

This rearrangement joins TRBV18 to TRBJ2-7; 11 bases match TRBD2. The V segment lost 3 bases and the J segment 9 bases; nucleotides outside the gene matches: 7. The germline V gene encodes CDR1 KGHSH and CDR2 LQKENI. The CDR3 has 14 residues. CDR3 loop: CASSPTSGDRVQYF. The DNA of the CDR3 is TGTGCCAGCTCACCGACTAGCGGGGATAGGGTGCAGTACTTC.

The CDR3: CASSPSGEETQYF. The CDR3 DNA reads as TGTGCCAGCTCGCCGAGTGGTGAGGAGACCCAGTACTTC. The rearrangement uses TRBV18 and TRBJ2-5; no definite D call. The CDR3 covers 13 residues. V lost 6 bases to trimming and J lost 5 bases, with 13 bases between them. CDR1 is KGHSH and CDR2 is LQKENI in the germline V gene.

This chain links TRBV6-1 with TRBJ1-5; the D gene is possibly TRBD1 (5 bases). V lost 3 bases, J lost 0 bases, and 9 bases lay in between. The CDR3 covers 15 residues. The germline gives CDR1 MNHNS, CDR2 SASEGT. CDR3 nucleotides: TGTGCCAGCAGTGAGACAGTCTATAGCAATCAGCCCCAGCATTTT. As protein: CASSETVYSNQPQHF.

The J gene is TRBJ1-2, the V gene TRBV18; 7 bases are shared with TRBD1. V lost 4 bases to trimming and J lost 4 bases; unmatched junction nucleotides: 6. CDR3 length: 14 residues. In germline, CDR1 is KGHSH, CDR2 LQKENI. The CDR3 sequence: CASSQRTGSYGYTF. CDR3 nucleotide sequence: TGTGCCAGCTCACAGAGGACAGGTTCCTATGGCTACACCTTC.

This clone was found once. The chain combines TRBV6-5 with TRBJ1-3; possible D gene TRBD1, 5 bases. The germline V gene has CDR1 MNHEY and CDR2 SVGAGI. Trimming pared 2 bases from V and 0 bases from J, leaving 5 bases between. CDR3 length: 14 residues. The CDR3 nucleotides are TGTGCCAGCAGTTACCAGGGCTCTGGAAACACCATATATTTT. Translating gives CASSYQGSGNTIYF.

The chain combines TRBV19 with TRBJ1-3; 9 positions match TRBD1. Germline V CDR1 and CDR2: LNHDA, SQIVND (reference sequence). The V and J ends lost 3 bases and 0 bases, in that order; junction bases with no gene match: 12. This CDR3 region has 19 residues. Written as DNA, the CDR3 is TGTGCCAGTAGTATTTTCCCGGGACAGGGCTTCCTCTCTGGAAACACCATATATTTT. This sequence encodes CASSIFPGQGFLSGNTIYF.

V gene TRBV9 combines with J gene TRBJ2-2; weak D call: TRBD1 (5 bases). Looked up from germline, CDR1 is SGDLS and CDR2 is YYNGEE. The CDR3 loop spans 15 amino acids. The V and J ends lost 3 bases and 4 bases respectively, with 13 bases between them. CDR3 DNA: TGTGCCAGCAGCGAGGGTCAGGGTGGCACCGGGGAGCTGTTTTTT. Protein product: CASSEGQGGTGELFF.